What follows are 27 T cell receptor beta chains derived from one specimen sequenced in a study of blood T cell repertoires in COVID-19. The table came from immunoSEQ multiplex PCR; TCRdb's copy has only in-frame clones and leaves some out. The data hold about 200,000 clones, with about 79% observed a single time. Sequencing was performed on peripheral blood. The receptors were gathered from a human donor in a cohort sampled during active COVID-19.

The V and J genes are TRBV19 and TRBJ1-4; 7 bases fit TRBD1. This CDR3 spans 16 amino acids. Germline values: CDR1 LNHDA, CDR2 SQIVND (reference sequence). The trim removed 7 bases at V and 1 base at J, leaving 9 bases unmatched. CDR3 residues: CASTAGTVRTNEKLFF. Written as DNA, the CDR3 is TGTGCCAGTACCGCAGGGACAGTAAGAACTAATGAAAAACTGTTTTTT.

The CDR3: CSVDSQVGADTQYF. CDR3 coding DNA: TGCAGCGTTGATAGTCAGGTTGGCGCAGATACGCAGTATTTT. The chain carries TRBV29-1 and TRBJ2-3; D is uncertain. Germline values: CDR1 SQVTM, CDR2 ANQGSEA. V was trimmed by 3 bases and J by 4 bases, leaving 14 bases between them. CDR3 length equals 14 residues.

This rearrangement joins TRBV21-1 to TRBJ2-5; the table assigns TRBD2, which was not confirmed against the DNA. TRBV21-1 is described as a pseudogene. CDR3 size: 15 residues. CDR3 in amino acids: CASSKGRPNQEAQYF. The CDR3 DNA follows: TGTGCCAGCAGCAAAGGGAGACCAAACCAAGAGGCCCAGTACTTC.

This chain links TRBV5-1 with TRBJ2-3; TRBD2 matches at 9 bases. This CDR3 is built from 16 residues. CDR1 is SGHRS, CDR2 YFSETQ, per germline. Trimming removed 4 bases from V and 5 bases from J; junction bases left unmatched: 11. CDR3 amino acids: CASSQRGAGAEDTQYF. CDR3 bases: TGCGCCAGCAGCCAGCGGGGGGCGGGAGCTGAAGATACGCAGTATTTT. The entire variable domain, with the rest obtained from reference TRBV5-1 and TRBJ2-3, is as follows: KAGVTQTPRYLIKTRGQQVTLSCSPISGHRSVSWYQQTPGQGLQFLFEYFSETQRNKGNFPGRFSGRQFSNSRSEMNVSTLELGDSALYLCASSQRGAGAEDTQYFGPGTRLTVL.

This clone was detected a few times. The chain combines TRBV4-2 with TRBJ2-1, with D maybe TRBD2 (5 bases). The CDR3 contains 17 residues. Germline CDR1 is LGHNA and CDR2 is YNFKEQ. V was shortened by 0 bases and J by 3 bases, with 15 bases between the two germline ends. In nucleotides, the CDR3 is TGTGCCAGCAGCCAAGATCTGGTGGGAGCAATCTACAATGAGCAGTTCTTC. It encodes CASSQDLVGAIYNEQFF.

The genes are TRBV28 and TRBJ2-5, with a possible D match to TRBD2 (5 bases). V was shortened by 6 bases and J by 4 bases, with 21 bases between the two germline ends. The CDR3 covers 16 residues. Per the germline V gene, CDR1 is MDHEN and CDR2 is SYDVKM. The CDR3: CASSLTMPGFRETQYF. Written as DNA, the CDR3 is TGTGCCAGCAGCCTAACTATGCCGGGGTTTCGAGAGACCCAGTACTTC. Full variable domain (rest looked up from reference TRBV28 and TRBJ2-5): DVKVTQSSRYLVKRTGEKVFLECVQDMDHENMFWYRQDPGLGLRLIYFSYDVKMKEKGDIPEGYSVSREKKERFSLILESASTNQTSMYLCASSLTMPGFRETQYFGPGTRLLVL.

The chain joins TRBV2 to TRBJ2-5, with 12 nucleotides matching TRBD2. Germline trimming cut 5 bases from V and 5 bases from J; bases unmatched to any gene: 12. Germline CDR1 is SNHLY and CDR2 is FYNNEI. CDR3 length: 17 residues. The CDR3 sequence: CASSKGLAGGPRETQYF. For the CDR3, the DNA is TGTGCCAGCAGTAAAGGGCTAGCGGGAGGGCCTCGGGAGACCCAGTACTTC.

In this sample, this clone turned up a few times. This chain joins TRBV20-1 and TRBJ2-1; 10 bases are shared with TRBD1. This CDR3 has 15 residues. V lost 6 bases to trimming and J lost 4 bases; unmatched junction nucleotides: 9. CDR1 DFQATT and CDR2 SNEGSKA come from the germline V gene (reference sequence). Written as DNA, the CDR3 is TGCAGTGCGAGTAAGGGACAGGGGATATACAATGAGCAGTTCTTC. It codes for CSASKGQGIYNEQFF.

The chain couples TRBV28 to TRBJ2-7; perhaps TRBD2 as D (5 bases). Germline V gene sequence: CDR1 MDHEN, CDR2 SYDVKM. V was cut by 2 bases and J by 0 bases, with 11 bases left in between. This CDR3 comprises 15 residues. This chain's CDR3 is CASSLGGVSSYEQYF. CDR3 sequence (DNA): TGTGCCAGCAGTTTAGGAGGCGTCAGCTCCTACGAGCAGTACTTC.

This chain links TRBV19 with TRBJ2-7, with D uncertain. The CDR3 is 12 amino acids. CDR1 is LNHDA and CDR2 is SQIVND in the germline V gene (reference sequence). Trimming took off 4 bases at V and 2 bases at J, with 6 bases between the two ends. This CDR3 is CASSTTTYEQYF. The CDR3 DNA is TGTGCCAGTAGTACTACGACCTACGAGCAGTACTTC.

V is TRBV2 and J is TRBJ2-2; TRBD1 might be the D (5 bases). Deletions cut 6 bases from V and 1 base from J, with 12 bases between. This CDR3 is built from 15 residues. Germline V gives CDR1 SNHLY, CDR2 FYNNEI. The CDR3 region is CASRPYTGNTGELFF. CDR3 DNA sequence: TGTGCCAGCAGGCCTTACACAGGGAACACCGGGGAGCTGTTTTTT.

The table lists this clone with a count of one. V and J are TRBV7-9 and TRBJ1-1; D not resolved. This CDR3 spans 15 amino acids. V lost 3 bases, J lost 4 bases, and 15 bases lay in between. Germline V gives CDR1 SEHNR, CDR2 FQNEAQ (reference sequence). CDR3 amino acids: CASSLRHKRSTEAFF. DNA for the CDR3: TGTGCCAGCAGCTTGAGGCACAAAAGGAGCACTGAAGCTTTCTTT.

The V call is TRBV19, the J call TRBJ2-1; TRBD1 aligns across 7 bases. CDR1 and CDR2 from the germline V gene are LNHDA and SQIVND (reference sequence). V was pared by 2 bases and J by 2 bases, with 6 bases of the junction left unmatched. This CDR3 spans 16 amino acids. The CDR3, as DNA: TGTGCCAGTAGTATAAGGGGGACAGTGACCTACAATGAGCAGTTCTTC. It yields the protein CASSIRGTVTYNEQFF.

CDR3 sequence reads: CASSWGPASSYEQYF. DNA for the CDR3: TGTGCCAGCAGTTGGGGGCCTGCGAGCTCCTACGAGCAGTACTTC. This sequence joins TRBV2 and TRBJ2-7, with a tentative D call TRBD1 (6 bases). Per germline, CDR1 SNHLY and CDR2 FYNNEI. The CDR3 length is 15 residues. V lost 5 bases and J 0 bases, leaving 14 bases between the germline ends.

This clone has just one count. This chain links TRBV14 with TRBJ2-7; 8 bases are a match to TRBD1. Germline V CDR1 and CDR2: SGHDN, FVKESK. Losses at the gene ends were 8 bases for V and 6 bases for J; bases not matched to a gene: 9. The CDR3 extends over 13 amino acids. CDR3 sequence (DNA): TGTGCCAGCGGGCCACAGGGGGTTGGCGAGCAGTACTTC. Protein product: CASGPQGVGEQYF.

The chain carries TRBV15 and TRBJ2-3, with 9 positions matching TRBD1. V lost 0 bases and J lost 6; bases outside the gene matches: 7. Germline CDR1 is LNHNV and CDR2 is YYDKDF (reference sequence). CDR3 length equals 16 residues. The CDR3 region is CATSRDVGDRADTQYF. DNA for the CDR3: TGTGCCACCAGCAGAGATGTGGGGGACAGGGCGGATACGCAGTATTTT.

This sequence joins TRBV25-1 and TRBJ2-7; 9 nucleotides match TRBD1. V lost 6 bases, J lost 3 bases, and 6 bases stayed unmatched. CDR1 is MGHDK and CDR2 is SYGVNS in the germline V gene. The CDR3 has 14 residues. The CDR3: CASRVTGGDYEQYF. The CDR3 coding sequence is TGTGCCAGCAGAGTTACAGGGGGCGACTACGAGCAGTACTTC.

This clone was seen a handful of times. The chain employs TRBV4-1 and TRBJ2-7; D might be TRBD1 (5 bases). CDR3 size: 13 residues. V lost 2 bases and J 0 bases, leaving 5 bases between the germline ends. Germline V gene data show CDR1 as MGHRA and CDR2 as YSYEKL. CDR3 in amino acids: CASSQTGSYEQYF. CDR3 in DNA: TGCGCCAGCAGCCAAACAGGCTCCTACGAGCAGTACTTC.

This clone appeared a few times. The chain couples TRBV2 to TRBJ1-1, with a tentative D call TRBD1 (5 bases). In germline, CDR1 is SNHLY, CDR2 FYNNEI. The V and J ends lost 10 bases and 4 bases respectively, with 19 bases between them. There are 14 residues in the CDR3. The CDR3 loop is CATVPGRGGTEAFF. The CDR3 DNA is TGTGCCACCGTCCCGGGGCGGGGCGGCACTGAAGCTTTCTTT.

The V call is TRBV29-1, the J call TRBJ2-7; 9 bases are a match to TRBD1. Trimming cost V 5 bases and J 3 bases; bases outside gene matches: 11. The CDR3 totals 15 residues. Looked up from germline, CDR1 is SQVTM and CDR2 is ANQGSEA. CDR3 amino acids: CSVIGTGQFLYEQYF. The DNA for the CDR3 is TGCAGCGTTATAGGGACAGGGCAATTCCTCTACGAGCAGTACTTC.

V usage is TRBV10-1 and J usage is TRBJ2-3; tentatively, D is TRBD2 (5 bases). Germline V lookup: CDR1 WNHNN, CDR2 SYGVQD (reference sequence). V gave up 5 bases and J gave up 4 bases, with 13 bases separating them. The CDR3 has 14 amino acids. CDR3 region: CASSPGGRADTQYF. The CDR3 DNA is TGCGCCAGCAGTCCTGGAGGAAGGGCAGATACGCAGTATTTT.

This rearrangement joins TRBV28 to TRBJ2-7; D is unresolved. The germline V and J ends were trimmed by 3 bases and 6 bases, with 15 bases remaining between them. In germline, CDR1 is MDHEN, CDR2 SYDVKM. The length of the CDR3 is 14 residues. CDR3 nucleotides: TGTGCCAGCAGTTTGTTGGTCGGAGCTGCCGAGCAGTACTTC. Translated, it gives CASSLLVGAAEQYF.

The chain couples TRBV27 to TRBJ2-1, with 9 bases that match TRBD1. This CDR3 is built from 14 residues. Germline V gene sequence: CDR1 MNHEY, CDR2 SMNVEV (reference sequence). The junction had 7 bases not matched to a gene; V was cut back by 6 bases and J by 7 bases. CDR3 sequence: CASRGRDRVNEQFF. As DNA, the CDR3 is TGTGCCAGCAGGGGCCGGGACAGGGTGAATGAGCAGTTCTTC.

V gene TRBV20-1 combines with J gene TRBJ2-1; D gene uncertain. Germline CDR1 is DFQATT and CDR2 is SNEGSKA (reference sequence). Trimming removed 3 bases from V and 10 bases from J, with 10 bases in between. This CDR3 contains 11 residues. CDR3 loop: CSASVSEEQFF. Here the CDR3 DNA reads TGCAGTGCTAGCGTGAGCGAAGAGCAGTTCTTC.

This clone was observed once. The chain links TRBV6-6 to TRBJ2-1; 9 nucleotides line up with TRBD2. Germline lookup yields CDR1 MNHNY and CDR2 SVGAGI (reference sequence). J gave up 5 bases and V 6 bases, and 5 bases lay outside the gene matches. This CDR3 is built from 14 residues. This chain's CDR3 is CASSWTSVNNEQFF. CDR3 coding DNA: TGTGCCAGCAGCTGGACTAGCGTTAACAATGAGCAGTTCTTC.

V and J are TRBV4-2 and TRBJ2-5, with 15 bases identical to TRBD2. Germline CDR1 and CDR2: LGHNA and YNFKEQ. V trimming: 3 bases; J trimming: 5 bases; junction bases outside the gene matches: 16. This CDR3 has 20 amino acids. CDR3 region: CASSHKTQGTSGRFRETQYF. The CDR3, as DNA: TGTGCCAGCAGCCATAAAACCCAAGGGACTAGCGGGAGGTTTAGGGAGACCCAGTACTTC.

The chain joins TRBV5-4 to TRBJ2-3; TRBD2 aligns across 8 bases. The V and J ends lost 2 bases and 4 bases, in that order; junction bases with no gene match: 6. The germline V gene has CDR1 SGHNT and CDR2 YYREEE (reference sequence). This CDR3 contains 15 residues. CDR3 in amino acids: CASSLAGRAPDTQYF. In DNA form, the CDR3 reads TGTGCCAGCAGCTTAGCCGGGAGGGCTCCAGATACGCAGTATTTT. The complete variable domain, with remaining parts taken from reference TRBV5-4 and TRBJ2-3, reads ETGVTQSPTHLIKTRGQQVTLRCSSQSGHNTVSWYQQALGQGPQFIFQYYREEENGRGNFPPRFSGLQFPNYSSELNVNALELDDSALYLCASSLAGRAPDTQYFGPGTRLTVL.